This T cell receptor beta chain appears in the sequencing data of a study of Ad26.COV2.S vaccination and SARS-CoV-2 variants. Study summary: This donor came from the COV1001 trial of Ad26.COV2.S. Ad26.COV2.S shots went into the muscle once or twice, 56 days apart.

Stated treatment: some 20 received Ad26.COV2.S at low or high dose, single or two shots; about 5 received placebo; per-sample allocation not given. Vaccine and placebo recipients were sampled on day 63 after the first injection. Built on an Ad26 vector, the vaccine expressed Wuhan-strain SARS-CoV-2 spike. TCRdb's table, derived via immunoSEQ multiplex PCR, lists solely in-frame clones and lacks some. The sample holds some 480,000 clones, around 85% seen once. From germline, CDR1 is MGHDK and CDR2 SYGVNS. The germline V and J ends were trimmed by 4 bases and 6 bases, with 13 bases remaining between them. The CDR3 has 15 residues.

The sequencing used peripheral blood, collected in a trial of Ad26.COV2.S vaccine versus placebo. This sequence originates from a person between 18 and 59 years old who received the Ad26.COV2.S COVID-19 vaccine or a placebo. This chain joins TRBV25-1 and TRBJ1-6; weak D call: TRBD1 (6 bases). CDR3 DNA: TGTGCCAGCAGTGGGGCGGGGGCAGTTAATTCACCCCTCCACTTT. Residues: CASSGAGAVNSPLHF.